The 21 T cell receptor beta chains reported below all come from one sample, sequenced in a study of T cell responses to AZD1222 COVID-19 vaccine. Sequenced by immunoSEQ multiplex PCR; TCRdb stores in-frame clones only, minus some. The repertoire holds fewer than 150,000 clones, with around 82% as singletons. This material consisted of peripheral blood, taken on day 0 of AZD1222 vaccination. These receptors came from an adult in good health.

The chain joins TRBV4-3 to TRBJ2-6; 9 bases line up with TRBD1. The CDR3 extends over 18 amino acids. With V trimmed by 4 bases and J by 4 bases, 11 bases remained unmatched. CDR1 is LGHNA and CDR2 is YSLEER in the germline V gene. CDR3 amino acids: CASSPSGTGPGGANVLTF. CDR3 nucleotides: TGCGCCAGCAGCCCAAGTGGGACAGGGCCTGGGGGGGCCAACGTCCTGACTTTC.

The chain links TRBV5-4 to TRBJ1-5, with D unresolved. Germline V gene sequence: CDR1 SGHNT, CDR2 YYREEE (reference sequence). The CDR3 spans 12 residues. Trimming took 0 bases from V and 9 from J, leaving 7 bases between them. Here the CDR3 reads CASSLGVGPQHF. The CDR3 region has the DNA TGTGCCAGCAGCTTGGGTGTTGGGCCCCAGCATTTT. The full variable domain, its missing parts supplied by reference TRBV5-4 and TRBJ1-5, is ETGVTQSPTHLIKTRGQQVTLRCSSQSGHNTVSWYQQALGQGPQFIFQYYREEENGRGNFPPRFSGLQFPNYSSELNVNALELDDSALYLCASSLGVGPQHFGDGTRLSIL.

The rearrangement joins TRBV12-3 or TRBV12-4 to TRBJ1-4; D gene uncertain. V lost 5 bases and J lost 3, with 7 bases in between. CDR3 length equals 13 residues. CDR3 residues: CASSLRSNEKLFF. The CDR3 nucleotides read TGTGCCAGCAGTCTACGATCTAATGAAAAACTGTTTTTT.

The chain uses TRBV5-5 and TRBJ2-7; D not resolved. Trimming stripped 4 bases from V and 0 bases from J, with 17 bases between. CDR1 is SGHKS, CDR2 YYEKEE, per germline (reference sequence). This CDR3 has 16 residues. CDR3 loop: CASSPTPATSSYEQYF. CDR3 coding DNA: TGTGCCAGCAGCCCTACCCCAGCCACTTCCTCCTACGAGCAGTACTTC.

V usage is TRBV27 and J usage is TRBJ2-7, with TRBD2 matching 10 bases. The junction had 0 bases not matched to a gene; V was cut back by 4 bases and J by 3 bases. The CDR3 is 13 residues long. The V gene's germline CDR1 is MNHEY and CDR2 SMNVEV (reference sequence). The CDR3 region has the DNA TGTGCCAGCAGTTCTAGCGGGGGCTACGAGCAGTACTTC. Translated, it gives CASSSSGGYEQYF.

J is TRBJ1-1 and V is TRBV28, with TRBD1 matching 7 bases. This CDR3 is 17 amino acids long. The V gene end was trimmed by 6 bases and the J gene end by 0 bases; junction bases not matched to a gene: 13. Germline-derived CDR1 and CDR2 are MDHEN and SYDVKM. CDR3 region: CASSRKLTGSMNTEAFF. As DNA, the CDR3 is TGTGCCAGCAGCCGCAAACTGACAGGGTCCATGAACACTGAAGCTTTCTTT.

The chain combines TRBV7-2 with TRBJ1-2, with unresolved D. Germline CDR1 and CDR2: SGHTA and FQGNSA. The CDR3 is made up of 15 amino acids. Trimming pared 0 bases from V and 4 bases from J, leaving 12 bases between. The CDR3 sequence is CASSLAGGRTYGYTF. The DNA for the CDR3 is TGTGCCAGCAGCTTAGCGGGTGGGAGGACCTATGGCTACACCTTC.

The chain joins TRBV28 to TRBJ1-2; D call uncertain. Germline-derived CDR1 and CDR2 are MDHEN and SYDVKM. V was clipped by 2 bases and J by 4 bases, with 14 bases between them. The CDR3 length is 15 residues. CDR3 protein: CASSLGSKTGYGYTF. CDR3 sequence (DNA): TGTGCCAGCAGTTTAGGGTCGAAAACGGGCTATGGCTACACCTTC.

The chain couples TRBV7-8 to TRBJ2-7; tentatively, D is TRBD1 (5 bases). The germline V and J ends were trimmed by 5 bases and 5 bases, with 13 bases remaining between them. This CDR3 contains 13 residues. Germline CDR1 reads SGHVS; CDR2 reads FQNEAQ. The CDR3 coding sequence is TGTGCCAGCAGCCCGGAGATGGACAACGAGCAGTACTTC. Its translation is CASSPEMDNEQYF.

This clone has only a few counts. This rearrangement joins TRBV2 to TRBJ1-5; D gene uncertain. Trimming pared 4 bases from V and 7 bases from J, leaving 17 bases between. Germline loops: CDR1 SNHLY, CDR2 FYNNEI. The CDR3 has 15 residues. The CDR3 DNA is TGTGCCAGCAGTGTGGGTCCAAACGCGGGGCAGCCCCAGCATTTT. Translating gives CASSVGPNAGQPQHF.

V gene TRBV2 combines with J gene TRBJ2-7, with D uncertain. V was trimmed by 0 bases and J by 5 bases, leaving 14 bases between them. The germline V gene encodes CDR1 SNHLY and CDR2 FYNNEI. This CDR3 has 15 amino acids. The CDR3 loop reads CASSEALLGGNEQYF. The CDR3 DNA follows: TGTGCCAGCAGTGAAGCGCTTCTGGGCGGTAACGAGCAGTACTTC.

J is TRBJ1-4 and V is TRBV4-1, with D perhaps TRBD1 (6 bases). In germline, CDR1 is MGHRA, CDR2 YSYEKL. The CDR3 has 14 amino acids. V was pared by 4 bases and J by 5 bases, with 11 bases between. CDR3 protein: CASSRDTQNEKLFF. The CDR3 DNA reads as TGCGCCAGCAGCCGGGACACCCAGAATGAAAAACTGTTTTTT.

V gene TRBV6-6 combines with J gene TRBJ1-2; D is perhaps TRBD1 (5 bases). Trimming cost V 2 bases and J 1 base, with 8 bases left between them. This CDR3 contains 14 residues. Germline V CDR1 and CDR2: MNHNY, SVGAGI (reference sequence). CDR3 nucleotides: TGTGCCAGCAGTTACGAGGGGCTTAACTATGGCTACACCTTC. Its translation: CASSYEGLNYGYTF.

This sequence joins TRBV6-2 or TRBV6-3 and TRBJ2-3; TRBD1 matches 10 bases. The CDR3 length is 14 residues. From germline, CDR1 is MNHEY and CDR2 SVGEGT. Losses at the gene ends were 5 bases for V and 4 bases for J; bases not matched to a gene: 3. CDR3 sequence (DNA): TGTGCCAGCAGTGACAGGGGGCCCGCAGATACGCAGTATTTT. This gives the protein CASSDRGPADTQYF.

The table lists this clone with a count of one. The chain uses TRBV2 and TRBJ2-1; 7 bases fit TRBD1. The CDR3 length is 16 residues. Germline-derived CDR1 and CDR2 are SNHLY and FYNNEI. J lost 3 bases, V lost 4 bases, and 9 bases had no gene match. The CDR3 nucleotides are TGTGCCAGCAGTGGATGGCCAGGGGACAGCTACAATGAGCAGTTCTTC. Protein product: CASSGWPGDSYNEQFF.

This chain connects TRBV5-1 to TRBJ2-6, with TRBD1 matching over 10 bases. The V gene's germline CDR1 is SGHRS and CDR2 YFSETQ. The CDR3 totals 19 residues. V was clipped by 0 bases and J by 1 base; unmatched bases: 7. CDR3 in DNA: TGCGCCAGCAGCTTGGGGCCGACAGGGGGCGGATCTGGGGCCAACGTCCTGACTTTC. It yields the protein CASSLGPTGGGSGANVLTF.

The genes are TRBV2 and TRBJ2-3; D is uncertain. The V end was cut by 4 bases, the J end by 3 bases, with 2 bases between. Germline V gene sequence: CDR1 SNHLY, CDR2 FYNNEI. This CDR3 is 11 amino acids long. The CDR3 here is CASSVTDTQYF. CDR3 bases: TGTGCCAGCAGTGTGACAGATACGCAGTATTTT.

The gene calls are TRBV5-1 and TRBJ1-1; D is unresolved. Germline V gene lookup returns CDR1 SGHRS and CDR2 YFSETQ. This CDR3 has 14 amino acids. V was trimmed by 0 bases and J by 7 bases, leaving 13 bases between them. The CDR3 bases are TGCGCCAGCAGCTTGGGAAATGTGGGCATTGAAGCTTTCTTT. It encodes CASSLGNVGIEAFF. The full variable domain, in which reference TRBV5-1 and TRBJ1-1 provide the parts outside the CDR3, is KAGVTQTPRYLIKTRGQQVTLSCSPISGHRSVSWYQQTPGQGLQFLFEYFSETQRNKGNFPGRFSGRQFSNSRSEMNVSTLELGDSALYLCASSLGNVGIEAFFGQGTRLTVV.

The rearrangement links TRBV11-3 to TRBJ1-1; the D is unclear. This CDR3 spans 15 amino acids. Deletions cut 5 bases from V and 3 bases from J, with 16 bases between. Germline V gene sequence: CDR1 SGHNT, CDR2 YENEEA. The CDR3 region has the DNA TGTGCCAGCAGCCGAGGCCCCAGAAAGGACACTGAAGCTTTCTTT. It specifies CASSRGPRKDTEAFF.

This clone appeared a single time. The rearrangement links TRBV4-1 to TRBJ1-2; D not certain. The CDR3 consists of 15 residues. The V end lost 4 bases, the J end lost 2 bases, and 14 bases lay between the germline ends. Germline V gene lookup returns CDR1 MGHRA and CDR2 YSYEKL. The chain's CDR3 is CASSLGLRENYGYTF. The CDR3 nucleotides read TGCGCCAGCAGCCTCGGGCTTCGGGAGAACTATGGCTACACCTTC.

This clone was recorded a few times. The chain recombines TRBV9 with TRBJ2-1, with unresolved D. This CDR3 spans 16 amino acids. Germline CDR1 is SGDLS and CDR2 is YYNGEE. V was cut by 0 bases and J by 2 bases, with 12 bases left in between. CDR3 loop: CASSVGSAHAYNEQFF. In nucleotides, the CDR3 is TGTGCCAGCAGCGTAGGGAGCGCCCACGCCTACAATGAGCAGTTCTTC. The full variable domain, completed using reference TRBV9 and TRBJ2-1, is DSGVTQTPKHLITATGQRVTLRCSPRSGDLSVYWYQQSLDQGLQFLIQYYNGEERAKGNILERFSAQQFPDLHSELNLSSLELGDSALYFCASSVGSAHAYNEQFFGPGTRLTVL.